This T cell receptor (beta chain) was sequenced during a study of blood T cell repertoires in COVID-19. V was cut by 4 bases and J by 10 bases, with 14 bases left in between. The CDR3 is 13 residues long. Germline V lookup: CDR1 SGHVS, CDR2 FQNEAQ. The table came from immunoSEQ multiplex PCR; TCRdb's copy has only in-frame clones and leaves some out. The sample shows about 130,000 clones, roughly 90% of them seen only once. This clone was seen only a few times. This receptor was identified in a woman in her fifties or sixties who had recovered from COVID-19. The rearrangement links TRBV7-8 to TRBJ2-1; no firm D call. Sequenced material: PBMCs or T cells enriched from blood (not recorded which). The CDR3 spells CASSSEAPSEQFF. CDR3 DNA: TGTGCCAGCAGCTCTGAGGCGCCAAGCGAGCAGTTCTTC.